The TCR beta chain under discussion was sequenced for a study of CD8 T cell repertoires and HIV-1 epitope variants. This clone was detected a few times. The antigen is undetermined. With 0 bases removed from V and 1 base from J, the gap between germline ends came to 6 bases. The length of the CDR3 is 14 residues. The germline V gene has CDR1 LGHNA and CDR2 YSLEER. Using immunoSEQ multiplex PCR, the repertoire was profiled, and TCRdb retains in-frame clones only, with some absent. The table shows about 3,500 clones, with around 64% occurring only once. The clonotype comes from a male donor with HIV. The chain is built from TRBV4-3 and TRBJ1-1; D is undetermined. The sequencing input was cultured CD8+ T cells derived from PBMCs. CDR3 sequence: CASSQDPKNTEAFF. CDR3 sequence (DNA): TGCGCCAGCAGCCAAGATCCGAAGAACACTGAAGCTTTCTTT.